Following are 10 T cell receptor beta chains from one sample sequenced in a study of CD8+CD57+ T cells in acquired aplastic anemia. Researchers used genomic DNA as the template to profile TCR beta VDJ and CDR3. TCRdb called the reads again in MiXCR, with one record for every CDR3 protein. This table has about 48,000 distinct CDR3 sequences, 70% to 80% appearing once. Material for sequencing was sorted CD4+, CD8+, or CD8+CD57+ T cells (not recorded which) from PBMCs. These receptor sequences come from a human donor in good health, serving as a control.

The genes are TRBV19 and TRBJ1-5; no definite D call. The CDR3 consists of 13 residues. Germline V gene sequence: CDR1 LNHDA, CDR2 SQIVND (reference sequence). V was trimmed by 1 base and J by 3 bases, leaving 4 bases between them. The CDR3 protein is CASSIGFNQPQHF. CDR3 DNA: TGTGCCAGTAGTATAGGGTTCAATCAGCCCCAGCATTTT.

The chain is built from TRBV11-2 and TRBJ2-1; 10 bases match TRBD2. Per germline, CDR1 SGHAT and CDR2 FQNNGV. V trimming: 1 base; J trimming: 4 bases; junction bases outside the gene matches: 4. The CDR3 sequence is 16 residues long. CDR3 DNA: TGTGCCAGCAGCTTAGGAACTAGCGGGGATTACAATGAGCAGTTCTTC. Translation: CASSLGTSGDYNEQFF.

At least ten counts were recorded for this clonotype. This chain connects TRBV27 to TRBJ2-7, with TRBD1 matching over 8 bases. The V segment lost 5 bases and the J segment 5 bases; nucleotides outside the gene matches: 8. The CDR3 spans 14 residues. Germline CDR1 is MNHEY and CDR2 is SMNVEV (reference sequence). Here the CDR3 reads CASSAATGDNEQYF. For the CDR3, the DNA is TGTGCCAGCAGTGCCGCGACAGGGGACAACGAGCAGTACTTC.

The gene calls are TRBV28 and TRBJ1-2, with D unresolved. The V end lost 4 bases, the J end lost 4 bases, and 10 bases lay between the germline ends. The germline V gene has CDR1 MDHEN and CDR2 SYDVKM. This CDR3 is 13 amino acids long. The CDR3 DNA is TGTGCCAGCAGTTCGGTTGGAAGCTATGGCTACACCTTC. Translating it yields CASSSVGSYGYTF.

This chain joins TRBV19 and TRBJ2-1, with 11 bases that match TRBD2. This CDR3 is 15 amino acids long. In germline, CDR1 is LNHDA, CDR2 SQIVND (reference sequence). J gave up 8 bases and V 3 bases, and 6 bases lay outside the gene matches. The CDR3 region has the DNA TGTGCCAGTAGTATTCTAGCGGGAGGTAGATATGAGCAGTTCTTC. Protein: CASSILAGGRYEQFF.

This clonotype was found a few times. The gene calls are TRBV11-2 and TRBJ1-2; TRBD1 is a possible D gene (5 bases). CDR1 is SGHAT and CDR2 is FQNNGV in the germline V gene. V lost 5 bases and J lost 2, with 9 bases in between. The CDR3 has 13 residues. Here the CDR3 DNA reads TGTGCCAGCAGCCGGGACGGCAACTATGGCTACACCTTC. Translation gives CASSRDGNYGYTF.

The chain is built from TRBV15 and TRBJ2-1, with D uncertain. The CDR3 has 14 amino acids. V gave up 5 bases and J gave up 4 bases, with 12 bases separating them. Germline-derived CDR1 and CDR2 are LNHNV and YYDKDF (reference sequence). Here the CDR3 DNA reads TGTGCCACCAGCCCTGGGCCCCAATACAATGAGCAGTTCTTC. Translation: CATSPGPQYNEQFF.

The rearrangement uses TRBV27 and TRBJ2-7; 10 nucleotides agree with TRBD1. The CDR3 is 16 residues long. Germline CDR1 reads MNHEY; CDR2 reads SMNVEV (reference sequence). Trimming removed 5 bases from V and 8 bases from J; junction bases left unmatched: 15. CDR3 residues: CASSQAGTGVGKQQYF. The CDR3 DNA follows: TGTGCCAGCAGTCAGGCCGGGACAGGGGTTGGCAAGCAGCAGTACTTC.

The chain employs TRBV20-1 and TRBJ1-4; perhaps TRBD1 as D (6 bases). The CDR3 extends over 13 amino acids. The V and J ends lost 5 bases and 13 bases respectively, with 20 bases between them. Germline V gene sequence: CDR1 DFQATT, CDR2 SNEGSKA (reference sequence). In DNA form, the CDR3 reads TGCAGTGCTGGACAGCTGAATGATGGAAGACTGTTTTTT. Protein sequence: CSAGQLNDGRLFF.

The chain carries TRBV24-1 and TRBJ2-7; a weak D match, TRBD1 (5 bases). Trimming cost V 4 bases and J 3 bases, with 15 bases left between them. CDR1 is KGHDR and CDR2 is SFDVKD in the germline V gene. CDR3 length equals 15 residues. For the CDR3, the DNA is TGTGCCACCAGTGACCCCGCAGGGTCGAACTACGAGCAGTACTTC. This translates into CATSDPAGSNYEQYF.